This T cell receptor (beta chain) was found in a study of shared clonotypes between healthy human individuals. Using approximately 190 ng DNA, roughly 33,000 T cell genomes, the sorted-subset replicate PCRs were run. Original data processing: Junction-only immunoSEQ sequences carried no quality scores, so filtering differed. The assay was immunoSEQ multiplex PCR, and TCRdb's table has in-frame clones only and misses some. The V and J calls and clone size come from that table; D and trimming were worked out from the DNA. The table lists approximately 340,000 clones, around 70% of them singletons. Germline-derived CDR1 and CDR2 are SSHAT and FNYEAQ (reference sequence). The CDR3 sequence is 14 residues long. Worth noting for this clone: Its antigen is unidentified. A much larger clone differs from this one at a single base, so this may be a read error. Distinct nucleotide sequences in the sample also encode this CDR3.

Study results and limitations: Read depth was anticipated to influence clonotype sharing among donors.

Sequencing was done on a sample of memory CD4+ T cells sorted from blood. Subset denoted: CD45RA-negative fraction. The sequence was obtained from a man younger than 45 in good health. The chain couples TRBV7-7 to TRBJ2-1, with D possibly TRBD1 on 5 matching bases. DNA for the CDR3: TGTGCTAGCAGCCAATTACAGGATTACAATGAGCAGTTCTTC. This translates into CASSQLQDYNEQFF.